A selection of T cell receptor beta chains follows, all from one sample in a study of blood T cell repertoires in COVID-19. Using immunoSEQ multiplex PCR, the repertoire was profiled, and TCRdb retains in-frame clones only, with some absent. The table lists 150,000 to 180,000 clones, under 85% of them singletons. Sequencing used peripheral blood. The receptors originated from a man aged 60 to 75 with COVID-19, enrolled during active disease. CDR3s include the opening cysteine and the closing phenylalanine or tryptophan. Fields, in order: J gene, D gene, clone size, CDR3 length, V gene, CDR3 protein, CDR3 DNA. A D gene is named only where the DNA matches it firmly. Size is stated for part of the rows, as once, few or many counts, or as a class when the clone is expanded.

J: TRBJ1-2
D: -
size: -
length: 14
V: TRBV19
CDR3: CASSMGAANYGYTF
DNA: TGTGCCAGTAGTATGGGGGCGGCTAACTATGGCTACACCTTC

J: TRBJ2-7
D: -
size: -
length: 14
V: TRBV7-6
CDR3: CASSPRTAGAEQYF
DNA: TGTGCCAGCAGCCCTAGGACAGCCGGGGCCGAGCAGTACTTC

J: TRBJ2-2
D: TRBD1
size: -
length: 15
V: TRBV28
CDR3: CASSLPVGGEGELFF
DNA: TGTGCCAGCAGTTTACCCGTAGGGGGCGAGGGGGAGCTGTTTTTT

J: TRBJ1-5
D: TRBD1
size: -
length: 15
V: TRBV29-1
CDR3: CSVVTGSYSNQPQHF
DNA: TGCAGCGTTGTGACAGGGAGCTATAGCAATCAGCCCCAGCATTTT

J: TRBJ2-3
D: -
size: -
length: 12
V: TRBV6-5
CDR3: CASRSQTDTQYF
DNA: TGTGCCAGCAGATCTCAGACAGATACGCAGTATTTT

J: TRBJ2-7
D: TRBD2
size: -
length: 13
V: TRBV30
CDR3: CAWTTSGMYEQYF
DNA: TGTGCCTGGACGACTAGCGGGATGTACGAGCAGTACTTC

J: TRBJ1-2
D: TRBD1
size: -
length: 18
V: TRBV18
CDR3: CASSPLESSGTDGHGYTF
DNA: TGTGCCAGCTCACCATTAGAAAGTTCCGGGACAGACGGCCACGGCTACACCTTC

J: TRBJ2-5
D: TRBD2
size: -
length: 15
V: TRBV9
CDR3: CASSVEGTSGETQYF
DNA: TGTGCCAGCAGCGTAGAGGGGACTAGTGGAGAGACCCAGTACTTC

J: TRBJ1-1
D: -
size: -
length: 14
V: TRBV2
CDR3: CASSPRQLNTEAFF
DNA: TGTGCCAGCAGTCCTAGGCAGTTGAACACTGAAGCTTTCTTT

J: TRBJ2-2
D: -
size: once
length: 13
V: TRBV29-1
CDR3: CSVTRTGPGELFF
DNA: TGCAGCGTCACTAGGACGGGTCCCGGGGAGCTGTTTTTT

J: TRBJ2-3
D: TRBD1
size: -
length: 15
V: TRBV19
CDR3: CASRDTGTGVGSQYF
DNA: TGTGCCAGTAGGGATACCGGGACAGGGGTGGGGTCGCAGTATTTT

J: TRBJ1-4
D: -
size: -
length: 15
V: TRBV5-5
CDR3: CASSFLVNSGEKLFF
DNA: TGTGCCAGCAGCTTTCTTGTTAACAGTGGTGAAAAACTGTTTTTT

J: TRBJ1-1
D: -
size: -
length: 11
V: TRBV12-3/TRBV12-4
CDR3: CASSFSTEAFF
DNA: TGTGCCAGCAGTTTTAGCACTGAAGCTTTCTTT

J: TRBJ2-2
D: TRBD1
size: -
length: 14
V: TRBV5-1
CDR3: CASSNRDSTGELFF
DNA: TGCGCCAGCAGCAACCGGGACAGCACCGGGGAGCTGTTTTTT

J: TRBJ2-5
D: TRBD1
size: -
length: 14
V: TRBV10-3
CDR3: CAIREGQGRETQYF
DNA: TGTGCCATCAGAGAAGGACAGGGACGAGAGACCCAGTACTTC

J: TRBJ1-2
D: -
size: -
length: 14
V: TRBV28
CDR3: CASRYTGTQGGYTF
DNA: TGTGCCAGCAGGTACACCGGGACCCAGGGGGGCTACACCTTC

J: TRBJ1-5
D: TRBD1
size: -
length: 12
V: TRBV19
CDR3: CASTQGAQPQHF
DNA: TGTGCCAGTACTCAGGGGGCTCAGCCCCAGCATTTT

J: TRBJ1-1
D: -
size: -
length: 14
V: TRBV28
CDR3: CASSTGTPNTEAFF
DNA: TGTGCCAGCAGTACCGGGACACCAAACACTGAAGCTTTCTTT

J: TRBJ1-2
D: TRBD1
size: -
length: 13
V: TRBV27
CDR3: CASRYTGGGGYTF
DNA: TGTGCCAGCAGGTACACAGGGGGAGGCGGCTACACCTTC

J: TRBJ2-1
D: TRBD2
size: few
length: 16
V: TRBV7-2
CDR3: CASSFLPGPGGNEQFF
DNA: TGTGCCAGCAGCTTTTTACCGGGACCGGGGGGGAATGAGCAGTTCTTC

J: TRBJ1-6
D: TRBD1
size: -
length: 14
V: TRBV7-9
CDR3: CASSSDRDNSPLHF
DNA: TGTGCCAGCAGCTCCGACAGGGATAATTCACCCCTCCACTTT

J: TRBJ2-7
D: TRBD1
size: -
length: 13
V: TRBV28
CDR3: CASSRDRLYEQYF
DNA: TGTGCCAGCAGCAGGGACAGGCTCTACGAGCAGTACTTC

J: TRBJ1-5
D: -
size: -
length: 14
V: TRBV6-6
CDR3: CASSYAENNQPQHF
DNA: TGTGCCAGCAGTTACGCCGAGAACAATCAGCCCCAGCATTTT

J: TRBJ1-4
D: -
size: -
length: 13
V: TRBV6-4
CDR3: CASSEQANEKLFF
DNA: TGTGCCAGCAGTGAACAGGCTAATGAAAAACTGTTTTTT

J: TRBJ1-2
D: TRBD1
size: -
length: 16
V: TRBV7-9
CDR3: CASSSRTGTLNYGYTF
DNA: TGTGCCAGCAGCTCAAGGACAGGGACCCTTAACTATGGCTACACCTTC

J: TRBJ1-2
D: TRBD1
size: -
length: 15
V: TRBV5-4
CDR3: CASSERTGTNYGYTF
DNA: TGTGCCAGCAGCGAACGGACAGGAACCAACTATGGCTACACCTTC

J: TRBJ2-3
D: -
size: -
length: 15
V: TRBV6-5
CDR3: CASSYSTGVPDTQYF
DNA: TGTGCCAGCAGTTACTCAACCGGGGTCCCAGATACGCAGTATTTT

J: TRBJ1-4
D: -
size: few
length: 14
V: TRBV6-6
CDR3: CASRQTTANEKLFF
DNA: TGTGCCAGCAGGCAAACGACAGCTAATGAAAAACTGTTTTTT

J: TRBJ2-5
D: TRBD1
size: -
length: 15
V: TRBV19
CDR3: CASSVLGTGQETQYF
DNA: TGTGCCAGTAGTGTCCTCGGGACAGGCCAAGAGACCCAGTACTTC

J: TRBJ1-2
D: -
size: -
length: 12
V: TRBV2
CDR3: CASNQGSYGYTF
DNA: TGTGCCAGCAACCAGGGGTCCTATGGCTACACCTTC

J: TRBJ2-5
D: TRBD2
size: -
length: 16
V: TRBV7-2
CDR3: CASSAQISGGQETQYF
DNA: TGTGCCAGCAGCGCCCAGATCAGCGGGGGACAAGAGACCCAGTACTTC

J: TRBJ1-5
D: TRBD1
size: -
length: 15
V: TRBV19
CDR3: CASSRTGEPNQPQHF
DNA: TGTGCCAGTAGTAGGACAGGGGAGCCTAATCAGCCCCAGCATTTT

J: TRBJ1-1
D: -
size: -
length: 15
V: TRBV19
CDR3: CASSTPSPPRTEAFF
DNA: TGTGCCAGTAGTACCCCGTCCCCCCCGCGGACTGAAGCTTTCTTT

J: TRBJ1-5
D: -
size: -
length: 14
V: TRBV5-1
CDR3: CASSLVGGNQPQHF
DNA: TGCGCCAGCAGCTTGGTCGGAGGAAATCAGCCCCAGCATTTT

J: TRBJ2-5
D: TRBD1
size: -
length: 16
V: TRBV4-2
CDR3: CASSQERQGAQETQYF
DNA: TGTGCCAGCAGCCAGGAGCGACAGGGGGCCCAAGAGACCCAGTACTTC

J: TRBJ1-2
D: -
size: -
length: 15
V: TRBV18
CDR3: CASSPLGGEALGYTF
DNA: TGTGCCAGCTCACCACTTGGGGGCGAGGCGCTGGGCTACACCTTC

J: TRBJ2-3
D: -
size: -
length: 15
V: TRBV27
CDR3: CASSPRRGPTDTQYF
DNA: TGTGCCAGCAGTCCGAGGCGGGGCCCCACAGATACGCAGTATTTT

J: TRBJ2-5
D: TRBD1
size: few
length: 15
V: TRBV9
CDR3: CASSPSGTGRETQYF
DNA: TGTGCCAGCAGCCCCTCCGGGACAGGGCGCGAGACCCAGTACTTC

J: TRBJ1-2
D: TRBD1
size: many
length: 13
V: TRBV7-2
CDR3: CASRPGTEGGYTF
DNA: TGTGCCAGCAGGCCCGGGACAGAGGGTGGCTACACCTTC

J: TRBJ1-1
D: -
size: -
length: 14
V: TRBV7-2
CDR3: CASSFNRRNTEAFF
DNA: TGTGCCAGCAGCTTTAACAGGAGGAACACTGAAGCTTTCTTT

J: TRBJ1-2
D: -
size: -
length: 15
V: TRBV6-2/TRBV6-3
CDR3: CASSPPLDRRRGYTF
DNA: TGTGCCAGCAGCCCACCCCTTGACAGGAGGCGAGGCTACACCTTC

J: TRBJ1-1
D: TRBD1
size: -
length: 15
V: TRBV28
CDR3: CASTPTGGYGTEAFF
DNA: TGTGCCAGCACCCCAACAGGGGGCTATGGGACTGAAGCTTTCTTT

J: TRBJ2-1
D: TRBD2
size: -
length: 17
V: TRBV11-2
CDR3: CASSSAGLAGSYNEQFF
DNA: TGTGCCAGCAGCTCGGCCGGACTAGCGGGATCCTACAATGAGCAGTTCTTC